This T cell receptor beta chain was documented in a study of neoadjuvant anti-PD-1 for oral cavity cancer (dated by TCRdb to about 2021). Notes on the research overall: Three to four biweekly doses of nivolumab at 3 mg/kg were mostly administered to patients before curative-intent surgical resection. Patients who did not progress were given a fourth nivolumab dose at about day 43 and had definitive surgical resection on days 50-56. Under RECIST 1.1, a patient counted as a responder if showing complete response, partial response or stable disease, and as a non-responder if showing progression. An approximately 30% response rate was observed in the parent correlative cohort, in which eleven to twelve patients were included.

In the paper's terms, the time point label means: before neoadjuvant nivolumab. None of the patients had received prior systemic or radiation treatment, and all were newly diagnosed with stage II-IVA oral cavity squamous cell carcinoma. The cohort consisted of patients with HPV-negative, locally advanced oral cavity squamous cell carcinoma. Samples came from a longitudinal correlative study of a single-arm phase II trial of neoadjuvant nivolumab in oral cavity squamous cell carcinoma. Subject-matched pre- and post-treatment PBMCs and tumors from three responders and three non-responders underwent genomic DNA-based TCRbeta sequencing. For tumor tissue, genomic DNA extraction relied on the Maxwell RSC DNA from Tissue kit. Tumor libraries used mostly approximately 4.4 ug of input genomic DNA for survey sequencing, with two replicates per sample. The immunoSEQ hsTCRbeta kit was used to prepare TCRbeta libraries according to the manufacturer's instructions. The finished libraries were brought together in one pool at 3 to 3.5 nM, which was then read using an Illumina NovaSeq 6000 S4 flow cell. The study's own analysis went as follows. The immunoSEQ Analyzer handled quality control and preprocessing of the raw data. The analysis was limited to productive rearrangements, and each clonotype was defined by a unique CDR3 amino acid sequence. Repertoire clonality was estimated as the Gini-Simpson index, which was calculated using the R package tcR. Student's t test was used to compare Gini indices, and Pearson correlation was used to assess associations with tumor size change. TCRdb retrieved this table from immuneACCESS and kept in-frame rearrangements only. Not all clones are present; in checked studies, unresolved V genes account for under half, and no reason is known for the remainder. The V and J calls and clone size were taken over from that table, and D and trimming were inferred from the DNA. The table for this sample lists over 10,000 clones; 64% of them were counted only once. The leading ten clones occupy over 6.5% of the sample.

The full study reports these points: Greater tumor shrinkage correlated with larger post-treatment sizes of preexisting intratumoral clones, which suggests that expansion of preexisting clones contributed to response. TCR analyses included only three patients per response group, and the authors called for larger cohorts for validation. Higher pretreatment blood Treg/Th17 ratios correlated with higher pretreatment blood TCRbeta clonality and lower post-treatment tumor TCRbeta clonality.

Worth noting for this clone: Its specific antigen is unknown. Base-call qualities are not available, and no considerably larger clone is one nucleotide away.

From cysteine to phenylalanine, the CDR3 is 15 amino acids long. The retained sequence is limited to the CDR3, 45 bases, with the frame set at the first base. The germline V gene supplies CDR1 KGHSH and CDR2 LQKENI. The junction shows trimming of 4 bases on V and 0 bases on J, plus 12 bases between the germline ends. This TCR was sampled from a person aged 35-80 years with oral cavity squamous cell carcinoma. The donor label of this sample is uncertain. This sequence uses TRBV18 and TRBJ2-5, with the D gene uncertain. The sample here was tumor tissue, taken before nivolumab (anti-PD-1) treatment. The nucleotide sequence is given as TGTGCCAGCTCACGTATAGATACGCACCAAGAGACCCAGTACTTC. It encodes CASSRIDTHQETQYF. Extended through the reference TRBV18 and TRBJ2-5 proteins, this CDR3 yields the full variable domain: NAGVMQNPRHLVRRRGQEARLRCSPMKGHSHVYWYRQLPEEGLKFMVYLQKENIIDESGMPKERFSAEFPKEGPSILRIQQVVRGDSAAYFCASSRIDTHQETQYFGPGTRLLVL.